What follows are 17 T cell receptor beta chains derived from one specimen sequenced in a study of CD8+ T cells in alopecia areata. Following extraction, RNA underwent reverse transcription to cDNA, which served as the sequencing template. The data were produced by immunoSEQ multiplex PCR, yet TCRdb's version contains in-frame clones alone and is incomplete. The data contain around 70,000 clones, approximately 30% of them singletons. Stated treatment: oral pan-JAK inhibitor, 5-10 mg twice daily. Specimen: CD8+ T cells sorted from blood, collected at week 4, from a patient treated with tofacitinib. These receptors came from a human donor with alopecia areata.

The chain links TRBV9 to TRBJ2-3, with D perhaps matching TRBD1 or TRBD2 (5 bases each). This CDR3 comprises 15 residues. Trimming took off 3 bases at V and 0 bases at J, with 11 bases between the two ends. The germline V gene has CDR1 SGDLS and CDR2 YYNGEE. The CDR3 region is CASSAWDGSTDTQYF. The CDR3 bases are TGTGCCAGCAGCGCCTGGGACGGAAGCACAGATACGCAGTATTTT.

This chain connects TRBV29-1 to TRBJ2-1, with TRBD1 matching over 7 bases. The CDR3 has 17 amino acids. After removal of 3 bases from V and 0 bases from J, the junction contained 11 bases not matched to a gene. The germline CDR1 and CDR2 sequences are SQVTM and ANQGSEA. Here the CDR3 reads CSVERDSRRNSYNEQFF. In nucleotides, the CDR3 is TGCAGCGTTGAGAGGGACAGCCGAAGGAACTCCTACAATGAGCAGTTCTTC.

This clone was detected a few times. This chain links TRBV29-1 with TRBJ2-7, with unresolved D. Trimming shortened V by 3 bases and J by 0 bases, and 9 bases separated the two germline ends. This CDR3 is built from 13 residues. The germline V gene has CDR1 SQVTM and CDR2 ANQGSEA. The CDR3 loop is CSVEESNSYEQYF. The CDR3 nucleotides read TGCAGCGTTGAGGAGTCCAACTCCTACGAGCAGTACTTC.

The rearrangement links TRBV30 to TRBJ2-7; the match to TRBD1 covers 8 bases. Trimming at V came to 2 bases and at J to 6 bases, leaving 3 bases not matched to a gene. CDR1 is GTSNPN and CDR2 is SVGIG in the germline V gene (reference sequence). This CDR3 has 12 residues. CDR3 bases: TGTGCCTGGAGTACAGGGGGGCTCGAGCAGTACTTC. It encodes CAWSTGGLEQYF.

The chain carries TRBV29-1 and TRBJ2-2; a possible D gene is TRBD2 (6 bases). Germline-derived CDR1 and CDR2 are SQVTM and ANQGSEA. V shed 8 bases and J shed 0 bases, with 28 bases lying between them. The CDR3 totals 19 residues. The CDR3 sequence: CSPGEGWAGGTANTGELFF. As DNA, the CDR3 is TGCAGCCCAGGAGAGGGGTGGGCAGGAGGGACCGCGAACACCGGGGAGCTGTTTTTT.

This chain joins TRBV30 and TRBJ2-4; D perhaps matches TRBD2 (5 bases). Germline loops: CDR1 GTSNPN, CDR2 SVGIG (reference sequence). Trimming removed 0 bases from V and 0 bases from J, with 6 bases in between. The CDR3 has 14 residues. CDR3 bases: TGTGCCTGGAGTGTACGGGGAGCCAAAAACATTCAGTACTTC. Its translation: CAWSVRGAKNIQYF.

V and J are TRBV13 and TRBJ2-5; 7 bases align to TRBD2. Germline values: CDR1 PRHDT, CDR2 FYEKMQ (reference sequence). The CDR3 is made up of 14 amino acids. The V segment lost 1 base and the J segment 2 bases; nucleotides outside the gene matches: 1. CDR3 DNA: TGTGCCAGCAGCTTAGATAGCGGGCAAGAGACCCAGTACTTC. Its translation: CASSLDSGQETQYF.

In regard to this clone: This sample includes further DNA sequences coding for the same CDR3. The V gene is TRBV27, the J gene TRBJ2-1, with a tentative D call TRBD2 (7 bases). V lost 2 bases and J 7 bases, leaving 12 bases between the germline ends. Germline V gene data show CDR1 as MNHEY and CDR2 as SMNVEV (reference sequence). The CDR3 totals 14 residues. The CDR3 sequence: CASSLGGRGNEQFF. DNA for the CDR3: TGTGCCAGCAGTTTAGGTGGGAGGGGGAATGAGCAGTTCTTC.

CDR3 sequence reads: CASSGEIAKNIQYF. In DNA form, the CDR3 reads TGTGCCAGCAGCGGGGAAATAGCCAAAAACATTCAGTACTTC. The J gene is TRBJ2-4, the V gene TRBV28, with D possibly being TRBD2 (5 bases). The V end was cut by 6 bases, the J end by 0 bases, with 9 bases between. There are 14 residues in the CDR3. The germline V gene encodes CDR1 MDHEN and CDR2 SYDVKM. The entire variable domain, with the rest obtained from reference TRBV28 and TRBJ2-4, is as follows: DVKVTQSSRYLVKRTGEKVFLECVQDMDHENMFWYRQDPGLGLRLIYFSYDVKMKEKGDIPEGYSVSREKKERFSLILESASTNQTSMYLCASSGEIAKNIQYFGAGTRLSVL.

As to this clone: One end of the junction varies from germline; a read error may be responsible. The J gene is TRBJ2-7, the V gene TRBV7-9; D remains unclear. CDR3 size: 14 residues. In germline, CDR1 is SEHNR, CDR2 FQNEAQ (reference sequence). The CDR3: CASSLRRAPYEQYF. The CDR3 nucleotides read TGCGCCAGCAGCTTAAGAAGGGCACCCTACGAGCAGTACTTC.

This clone was detected a few times. The chain is built from TRBV4-2 and TRBJ2-1; no firm D call. V was pared by 0 bases and J by 8 bases, with 2 bases between. The CDR3 is made up of 11 amino acids. Per the germline V gene, CDR1 is LGHNA and CDR2 is YNFKEQ. The CDR3 nucleotides read TGTGCCAGCAGCCAAGATGATGAGCAGTTCTTC. Translating gives CASSQDDEQFF.

The chain carries TRBV7-2 and TRBJ2-2; D uncertain. Trimming took off 8 bases at V and 8 bases at J, with 6 bases between the two ends. Germline V lookup: CDR1 SGHTA, CDR2 FQGNSA. The CDR3 runs to 10 residues. The CDR3 loop is CASDRGELFF. In nucleotides, the CDR3 is TGTGCCAGCGATCGAGGGGAGCTGTTTTTT.

The chain links TRBV27 to TRBJ2-6; D remains ambiguous. This CDR3 contains 16 residues. V was shortened by 4 bases and J by 0 bases, with 10 bases between the two germline ends. The germline CDR1 and CDR2 sequences are MNHEY and SMNVEV (reference sequence). The CDR3 DNA sequence: TGTGCCAGCAGTTCCCTAGGATACTCTGGGGCCAACGTCCTGACTTTC. This codes for CASSSLGYSGANVLTF.

This clone was counted ten times or more. The V gene is TRBV11-2, the J gene TRBJ2-7; D is unresolved. The germline V gene encodes CDR1 SGHAT and CDR2 FQNNGV. The CDR3 runs to 12 residues. With 5 bases removed from V and 0 bases from J, the gap between germline ends came to 5 bases. The CDR3 is CASSPTSYEQYF. The CDR3 DNA is TGTGCCAGCAGCCCCACCTCCTACGAGCAGTACTTC.

This rearrangement joins TRBV4-3 to TRBJ1-2, with a possible D match to TRBD1 (6 bases). V lost 0 bases, J lost 7 bases, and 15 bases lay in between. The germline V gene encodes CDR1 LGHNA and CDR2 YSLEER. This CDR3 is built from 15 residues. DNA for the CDR3: TGCGCCAGCAGCCAAGATACAGGGAAAGTGGGTGGCTACACCTTC. Translated: CASSQDTGKVGGYTF.

This rearrangement joins TRBV6-1 to TRBJ2-7; 7 bases are a match to TRBD1. Germline CDR1 reads MNHNS; CDR2 reads SASEGT. Trimming cost V 4 bases and J 0 bases; bases outside gene matches: 12. The CDR3 is made up of 17 amino acids. CDR3 amino acids: CASSGWDSIGSSYEQYF. CDR3 nucleotides: TGTGCCAGCAGTGGATGGGACAGTATAGGTAGCTCCTACGAGCAGTACTTC.

The chain joins TRBV2 to TRBJ2-7; D ambiguous. Germline assignment: CDR1 SNHLY and CDR2 FYNNEI. Trimming removed 1 base from V and 6 bases from J, with 16 bases in between. The CDR3 runs to 15 residues. CDR3 sequence (DNA): TGTGCCAGCAGTGAAGGCCCGGGTTCTGGACGCGAGCAGTACTTC. Its protein product is CASSEGPGSGREQYF.